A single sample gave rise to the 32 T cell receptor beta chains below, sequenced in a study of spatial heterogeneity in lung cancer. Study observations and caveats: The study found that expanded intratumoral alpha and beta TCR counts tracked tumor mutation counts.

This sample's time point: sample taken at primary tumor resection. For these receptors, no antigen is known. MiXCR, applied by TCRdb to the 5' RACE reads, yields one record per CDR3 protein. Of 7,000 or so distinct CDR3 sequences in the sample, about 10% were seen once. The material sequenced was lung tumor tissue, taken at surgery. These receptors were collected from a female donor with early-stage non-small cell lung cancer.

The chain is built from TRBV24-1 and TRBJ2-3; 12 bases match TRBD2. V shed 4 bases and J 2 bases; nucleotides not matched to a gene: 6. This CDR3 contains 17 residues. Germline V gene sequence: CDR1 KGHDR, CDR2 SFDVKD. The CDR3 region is CATSDRLAGDLTDTQYF. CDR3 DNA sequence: TGTGCCACCAGTGACAGACTAGCGGGGGACCTCACAGATACGCAGTATTTT.

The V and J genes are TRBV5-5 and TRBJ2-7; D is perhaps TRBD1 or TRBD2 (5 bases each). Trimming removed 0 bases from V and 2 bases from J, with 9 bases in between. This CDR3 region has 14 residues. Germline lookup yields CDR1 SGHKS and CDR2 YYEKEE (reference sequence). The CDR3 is CASSLGQTTYEQYF. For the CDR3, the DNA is TGTGCCAGCAGCTTGGGACAGACTACCTACGAGCAGTACTTC.

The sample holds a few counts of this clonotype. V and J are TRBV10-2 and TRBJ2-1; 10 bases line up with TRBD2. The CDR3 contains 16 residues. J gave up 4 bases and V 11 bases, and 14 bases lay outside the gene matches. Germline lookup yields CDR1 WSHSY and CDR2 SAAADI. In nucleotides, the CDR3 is TGCGCCTCAAGCGGGCCTAGCGGGGGCAGGTACAATGAGCAGTTCTTC. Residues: CASSGPSGGRYNEQFF.

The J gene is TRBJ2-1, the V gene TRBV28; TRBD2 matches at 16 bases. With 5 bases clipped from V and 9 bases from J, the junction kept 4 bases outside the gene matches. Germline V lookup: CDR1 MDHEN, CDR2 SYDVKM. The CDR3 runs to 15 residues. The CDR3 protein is CASSHGTSGGGEQFF. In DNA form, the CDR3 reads TGTGCCAGCAGTCACGGGACTAGCGGGGGGGGTGAGCAGTTCTTC. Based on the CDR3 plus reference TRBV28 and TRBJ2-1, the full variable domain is DVKVTQSSRYLVKRTGEKVFLECVQDMDHENMFWYRQDPGLGLRLIYFSYDVKMKEKGDIPEGYSVSREKKERFSLILESASTNQTSMYLCASSHGTSGGGEQFFGPGTRLTVL.

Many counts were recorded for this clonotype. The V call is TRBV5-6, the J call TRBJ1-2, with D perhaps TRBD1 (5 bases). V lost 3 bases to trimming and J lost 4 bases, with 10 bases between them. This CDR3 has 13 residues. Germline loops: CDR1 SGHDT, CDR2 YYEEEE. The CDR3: CASSSDITYGYTF. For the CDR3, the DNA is TGTGCCAGCAGCTCGGACATTACCTATGGCTACACCTTC.

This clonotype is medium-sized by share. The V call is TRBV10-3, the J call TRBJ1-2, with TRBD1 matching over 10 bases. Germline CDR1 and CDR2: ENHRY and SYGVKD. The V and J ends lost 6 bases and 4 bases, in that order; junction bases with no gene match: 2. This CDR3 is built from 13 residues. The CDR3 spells CAISGDRGYGYTF. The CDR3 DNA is TGTGCCATCAGCGGGGACAGGGGCTATGGCTACACCTTC.

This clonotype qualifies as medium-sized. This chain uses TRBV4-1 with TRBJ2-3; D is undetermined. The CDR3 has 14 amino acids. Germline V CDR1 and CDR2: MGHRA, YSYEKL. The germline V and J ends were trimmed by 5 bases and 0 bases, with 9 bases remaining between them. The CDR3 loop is CASSSRASTDTQYF. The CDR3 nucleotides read TGCGCCAGCAGCTCACGTGCTAGCACAGATACGCAGTATTTT.

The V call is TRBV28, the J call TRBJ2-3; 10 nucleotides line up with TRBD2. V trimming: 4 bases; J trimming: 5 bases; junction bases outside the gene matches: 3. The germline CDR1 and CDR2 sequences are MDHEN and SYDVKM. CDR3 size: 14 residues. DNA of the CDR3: TGTGCCAGCAGTTCCGCTAGCGGGGGAGATACGCAGTATTTT. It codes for CASSSASGGDTQYF.

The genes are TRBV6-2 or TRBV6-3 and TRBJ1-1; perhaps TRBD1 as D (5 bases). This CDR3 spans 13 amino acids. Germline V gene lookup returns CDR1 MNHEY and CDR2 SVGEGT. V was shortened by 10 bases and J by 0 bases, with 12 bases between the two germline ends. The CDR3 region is CATRGTMNTEAFF. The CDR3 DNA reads TGTGCCACCCGGGGGACCATGAACACTGAAGCTTTCTTT.

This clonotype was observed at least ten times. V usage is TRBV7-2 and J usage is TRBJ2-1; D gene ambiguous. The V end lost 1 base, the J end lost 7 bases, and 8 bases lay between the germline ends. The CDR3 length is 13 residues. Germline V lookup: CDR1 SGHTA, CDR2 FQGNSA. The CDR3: CASSLEAENEQFF. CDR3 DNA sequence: TGTGCCAGCAGCTTAGAAGCAGAAAATGAGCAGTTCTTC.

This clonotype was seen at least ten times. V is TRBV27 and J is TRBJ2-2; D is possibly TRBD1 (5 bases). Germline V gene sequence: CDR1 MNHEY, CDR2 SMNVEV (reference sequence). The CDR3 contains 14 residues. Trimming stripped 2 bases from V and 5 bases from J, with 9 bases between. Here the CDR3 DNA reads TGTGCCAGCAGTTTACAGGGTTGGACCGGGGAGCTGTTTTTT. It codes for CASSLQGWTGELFF.

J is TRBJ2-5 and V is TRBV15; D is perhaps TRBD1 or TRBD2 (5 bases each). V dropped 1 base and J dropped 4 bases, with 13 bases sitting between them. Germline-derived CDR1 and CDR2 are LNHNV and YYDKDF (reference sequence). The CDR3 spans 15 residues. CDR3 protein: CATSRAAGTLETQYF. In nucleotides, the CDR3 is TGTGCCACCAGCAGAGCGGCCGGGACGCTAGAGACCCAGTACTTC.

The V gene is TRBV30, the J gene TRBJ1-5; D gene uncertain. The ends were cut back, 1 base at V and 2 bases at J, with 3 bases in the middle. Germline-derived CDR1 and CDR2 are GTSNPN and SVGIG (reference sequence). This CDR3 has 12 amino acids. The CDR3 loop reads CAWSDGNQPQHF. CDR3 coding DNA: TGTGCCTGGAGTGATGGCAATCAGCCCCAGCATTTT. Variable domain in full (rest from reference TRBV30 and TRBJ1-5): SQTIHQWPATLVQPVGSPLSLECTVEGTSNPNLYWYRQAAGRGLQLLFYSVGIGQISSEVPQNLSASRPQDRQFILSSKKLLLSDSGFYLCAWSDGNQPQHFGDGTRLSIL.

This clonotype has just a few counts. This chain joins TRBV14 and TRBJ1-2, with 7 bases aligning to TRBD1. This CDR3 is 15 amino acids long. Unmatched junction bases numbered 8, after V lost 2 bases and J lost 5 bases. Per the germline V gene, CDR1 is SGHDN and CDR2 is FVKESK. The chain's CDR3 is CASSQTGEGGYGYTF. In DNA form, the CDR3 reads TGTGCCAGCAGCCAAACAGGGGAAGGCGGATATGGCTACACCTTC.

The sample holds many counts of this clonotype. This CDR3 is CASSLIGTDTQYF. The CDR3 bases are TGTGCCAGCAGCTTAATCGGGACAGATACGCAGTATTTT. This rearrangement joins TRBV7-3 to TRBJ2-3; D is uncertain. The germline V gene encodes CDR1 SGHTA and CDR2 FQGTGA. V was cut by 1 base and J by 3 bases, with 5 bases left in between. CDR3 size: 13 residues.

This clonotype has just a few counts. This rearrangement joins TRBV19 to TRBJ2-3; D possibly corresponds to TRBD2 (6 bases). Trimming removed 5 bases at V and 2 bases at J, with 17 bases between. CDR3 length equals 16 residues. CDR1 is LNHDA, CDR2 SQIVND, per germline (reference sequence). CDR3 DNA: TGTGCCAGTAGTCCTCGGGGTAGCGGAGCCACAGATACGCAGTATTTT. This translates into CASSPRGSGATDTQYF.

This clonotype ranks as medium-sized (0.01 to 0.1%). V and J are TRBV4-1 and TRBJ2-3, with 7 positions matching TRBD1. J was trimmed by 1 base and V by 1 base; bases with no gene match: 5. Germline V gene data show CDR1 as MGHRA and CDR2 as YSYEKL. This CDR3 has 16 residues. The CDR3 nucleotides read TGCGCCAGCAGCCAAGCTGGACAGGCGCGCACAGATACGCAGTATTTT. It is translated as CASSQAGQARTDTQYF.

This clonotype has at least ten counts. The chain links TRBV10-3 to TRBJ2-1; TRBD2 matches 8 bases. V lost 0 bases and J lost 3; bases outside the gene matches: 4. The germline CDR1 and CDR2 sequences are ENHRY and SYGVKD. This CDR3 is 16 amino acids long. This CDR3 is CAISESLAGSYNEQFF. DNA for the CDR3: TGTGCCATCAGTGAGTCTTTAGCGGGGAGCTACAATGAGCAGTTCTTC.

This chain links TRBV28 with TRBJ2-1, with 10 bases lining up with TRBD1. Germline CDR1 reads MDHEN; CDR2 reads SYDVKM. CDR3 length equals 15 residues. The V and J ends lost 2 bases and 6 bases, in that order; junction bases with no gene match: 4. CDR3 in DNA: TGTGCCAGCAGTTTAACCGGGACAGGGGTCAATGAGCAGTTCTTC. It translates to CASSLTGTGVNEQFF.

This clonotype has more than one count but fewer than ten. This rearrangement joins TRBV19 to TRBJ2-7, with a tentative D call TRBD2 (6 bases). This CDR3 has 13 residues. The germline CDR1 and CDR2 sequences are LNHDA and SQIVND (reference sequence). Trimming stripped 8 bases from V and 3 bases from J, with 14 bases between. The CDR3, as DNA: TGTGCCAGTCGGGGACTTTGGGACTACGAGCAGTACTTC. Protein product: CASRGLWDYEQYF.

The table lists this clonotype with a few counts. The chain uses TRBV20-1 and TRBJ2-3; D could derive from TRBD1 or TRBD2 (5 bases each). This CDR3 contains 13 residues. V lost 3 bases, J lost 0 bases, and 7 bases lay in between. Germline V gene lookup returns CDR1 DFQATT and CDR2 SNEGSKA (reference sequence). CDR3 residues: CSASGDSTDTQYF. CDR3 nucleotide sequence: TGCAGTGCTAGTGGGGACAGCACAGATACGCAGTATTTT.

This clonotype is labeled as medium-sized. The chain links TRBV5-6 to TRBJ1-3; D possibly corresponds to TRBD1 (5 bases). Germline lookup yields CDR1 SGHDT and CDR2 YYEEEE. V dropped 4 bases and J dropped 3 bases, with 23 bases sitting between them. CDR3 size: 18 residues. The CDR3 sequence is CASSPAGGSSTYGNTIYF. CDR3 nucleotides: TGTGCCAGCAGCCCGGCCGGGGGGAGCTCTACGTATGGAAACACCATATATTTT.

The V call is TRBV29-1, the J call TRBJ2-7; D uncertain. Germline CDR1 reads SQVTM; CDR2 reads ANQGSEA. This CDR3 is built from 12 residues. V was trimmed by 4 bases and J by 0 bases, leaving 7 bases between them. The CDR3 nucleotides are TGCAGCGTTGCTGGGAACTCCTACGAGCAGTACTTC. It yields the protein CSVAGNSYEQYF.

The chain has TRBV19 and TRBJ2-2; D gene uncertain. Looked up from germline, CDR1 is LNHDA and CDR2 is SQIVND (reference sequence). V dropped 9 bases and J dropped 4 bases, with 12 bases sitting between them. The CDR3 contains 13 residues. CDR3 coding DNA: TGTGCCAGCAAGGACCTGGGCACCGGGGAGCTGTTTTTT. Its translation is CASKDLGTGELFF.

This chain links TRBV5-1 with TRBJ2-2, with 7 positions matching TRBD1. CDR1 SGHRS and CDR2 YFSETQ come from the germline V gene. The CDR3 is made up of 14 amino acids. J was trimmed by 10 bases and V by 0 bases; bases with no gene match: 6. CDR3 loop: CASSLATGVTELFF. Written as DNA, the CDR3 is TGCGCCAGCAGCTTGGCCACAGGGGTAACGGAGCTGTTTTTT.

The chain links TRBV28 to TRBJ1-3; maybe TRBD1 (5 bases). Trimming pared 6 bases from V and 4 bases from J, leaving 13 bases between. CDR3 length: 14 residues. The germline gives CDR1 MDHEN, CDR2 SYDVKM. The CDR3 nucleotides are TGTGCCAGCAGCCCCGGGGGAGACGGAAACACCATATATTTT. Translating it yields CASSPGGDGNTIYF.

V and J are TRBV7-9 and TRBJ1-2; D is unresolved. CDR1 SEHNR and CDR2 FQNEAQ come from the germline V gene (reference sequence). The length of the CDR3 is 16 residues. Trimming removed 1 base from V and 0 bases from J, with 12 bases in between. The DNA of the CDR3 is TGTGCCAGCAGCTTAGGGCGGCACCAAGCTAACTATGGCTACACCTTC. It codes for CASSLGRHQANYGYTF.

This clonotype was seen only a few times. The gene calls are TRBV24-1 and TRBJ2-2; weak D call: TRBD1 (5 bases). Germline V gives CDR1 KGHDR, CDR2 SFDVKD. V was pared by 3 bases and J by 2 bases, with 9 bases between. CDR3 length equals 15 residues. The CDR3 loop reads CATSDQGTNTGELFF. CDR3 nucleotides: TGTGCCACCAGTGATCAGGGCACCAACACCGGGGAGCTGTTTTTT.

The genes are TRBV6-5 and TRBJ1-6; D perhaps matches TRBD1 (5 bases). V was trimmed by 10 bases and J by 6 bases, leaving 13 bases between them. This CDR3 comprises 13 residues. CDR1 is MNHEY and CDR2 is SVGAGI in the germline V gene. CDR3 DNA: TGTGCCACCGGGGGGTTCGGTAATTCACCCCTCCACTTT. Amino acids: CATGGFGNSPLHF.

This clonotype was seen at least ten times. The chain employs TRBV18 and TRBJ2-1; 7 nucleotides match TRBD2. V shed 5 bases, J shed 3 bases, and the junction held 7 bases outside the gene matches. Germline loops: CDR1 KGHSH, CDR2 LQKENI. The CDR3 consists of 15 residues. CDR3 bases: TGTGCCAGCTCATACGGGGGGAATCTCTACAATGAGCAGTTCTTC. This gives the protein CASSYGGNLYNEQFF.

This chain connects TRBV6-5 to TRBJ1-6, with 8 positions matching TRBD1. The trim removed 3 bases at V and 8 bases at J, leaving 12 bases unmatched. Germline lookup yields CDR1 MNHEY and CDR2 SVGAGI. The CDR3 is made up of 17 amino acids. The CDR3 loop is CASSYRDRRTEHSPLHF. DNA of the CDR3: TGTGCCAGCAGTTATAGGGACAGGCGAACGGAGCATTCACCCCTCCACTTT.

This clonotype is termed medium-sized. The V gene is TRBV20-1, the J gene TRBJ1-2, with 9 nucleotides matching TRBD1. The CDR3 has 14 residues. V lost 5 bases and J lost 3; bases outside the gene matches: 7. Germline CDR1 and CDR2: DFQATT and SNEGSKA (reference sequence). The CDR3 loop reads CSAAGTGKHYGYTF. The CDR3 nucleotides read TGCAGTGCTGCCGGGACAGGGAAGCACTATGGCTACACCTTC.